A single sample gave rise to the 15 T cell receptor beta chains below, sequenced in a study of T-cell reconstitution after alpha-beta-depleted transplantation in children (dated by TCRdb to 2016 to 2017). The label giving this sample's treatment or condition can be read as: allogeneic hematopoietic cell transplantation with graft depleted of TCRalphabeta T cells and CD19 B cells. The method behind the library was PCR. Sequencing relied on an Illumina HiSeq 2500. TCR libraries were prepared with molecular barcoding, using unique molecular identifiers to normalize TCRbeta repertoire quantification. The raw public reads went through TCRdb reprocessing: fastp at Q25, MiXCR clone calling, in-frame beta chains kept. Each CDR3 protein gets just one entry, which takes the most common genes and DNA from the rows behind it. The sample table shows over 200,000 distinct CDR3 sequences, and about a tenth are seen once. The leading ten clones occupy over 25% of the sample.

The input for sequencing was PBMCs, taken before TCRalphabeta/CD19-depleted stem cell transplant. These receptors all stem from a child younger than two with acute myeloid leukemia, due to receive a stem cell transplant.

J is TRBJ2-1 and V is TRBV7-8; the D call may be TRBD1 or TRBD2 (8 bases each). Trimming took off 5 bases at V and 8 bases at J, with 19 bases between the two ends. CDR1 is SGHVS, CDR2 FQNEAQ, per germline. The CDR3 is made up of 15 amino acids. The CDR3 loop reads CASSGQGLDSDEQFF. The CDR3 DNA is TGTGCCAGCAGCGGACAGGGACTAGATAGCGATGAGCAGTTCTTC.

The CDR3 sequence: CASSLGTWHSPLHF. CDR3 DNA: TGTGCCAGCAGTTTAGGGACCTGGCATTCACCCCTCCACTTT. The rearrangement links TRBV28 to TRBJ1-6, with a possible D match to TRBD1 (5 bases). From germline, CDR1 is MDHEN and CDR2 SYDVKM. This CDR3 contains 14 residues. V gave up 2 bases and J gave up 8 bases, with 10 bases separating them.

The sample holds many counts of this clonotype. The rearrangement joins TRBV7-8 to TRBJ2-2; possibly TRBD2 for D (6 bases). Germline CDR1 reads SGHVS; CDR2 reads FQNEAQ. This CDR3 has 17 amino acids. Trimming took 0 bases from V and 0 from J, leaving 11 bases between them. The CDR3 spells CASSLAAGRPNTGELFF. The CDR3 DNA follows: TGTGCCAGCAGCTTAGCGGCGGGGAGACCGAACACCGGGGAGCTGTTTTTT.

This clonotype was seen ten or more times. The chain links TRBV7-8 to TRBJ2-7; 10 bases are a match to TRBD1. V lost 3 bases and J lost 3; bases outside the gene matches: 5. Germline assignment: CDR1 SGHVS and CDR2 FQNEAQ. The CDR3 runs 15 residues. In DNA, the CDR3 is TGTGCCAGCAGCTTTGACAGGGGGCGCATCTACGAGCAGTACTTC. Protein sequence: CASSFDRGRIYEQYF.

This clonotype was detected ten times or more. The chain links TRBV18 to TRBJ1-2, with a possible D match to TRBD1 (6 bases). Trimming cost V 0 bases and J 4 bases, with 9 bases left between them. The CDR3 runs to 14 residues. Germline loops: CDR1 KGHSH, CDR2 LQKENI. The CDR3 sequence is CASSPPTGFYGYTF. CDR3 nucleotide sequence: TGTGCCAGCTCACCACCGACAGGTTTCTATGGCTACACCTTC. The whole variable domain, filled in from reference TRBV18 and TRBJ1-2, reads NAGVMQNPRHLVRRRGQEARLRCSPMKGHSHVYWYRQLPEEGLKFMVYLQKENIIDESGMPKERFSAEFPKEGPSILRIQQVVRGDSAAYFCASSPPTGFYGYTFGSGTRLTVV.

This clonotype was recorded at least ten times. The chain links TRBV5-1 to TRBJ2-7; D is unclear. The ends were cut back, 0 bases at V and 2 bases at J, with 12 bases in the middle. This CDR3 region has 15 residues. Germline-derived CDR1 and CDR2 are SGHRS and YFSETQ. This CDR3 is CASSLGHLGAYEQYF. As DNA, the CDR3 is TGCGCCAGCAGCTTGGGCCATCTAGGCGCCTACGAGCAGTACTTC.

This clonotype was found many times. The chain has TRBV29-1 and TRBJ1-1, with D possibly being TRBD1 (6 bases). The CDR3 length is 13 residues. The V gene's germline CDR1 is SQVTM and CDR2 ANQGSEA. With 6 bases removed from V and 5 bases from J, the gap between germline ends came to 16 bases. The CDR3 sequence is CSVADRIPTEAFF. The CDR3 region has the DNA TGCAGCGTCGCAGACAGGATCCCTACTGAAGCTTTCTTT.

The chain links TRBV7-3 to TRBJ2-1; 11 nucleotides agree with TRBD2. Germline lookup yields CDR1 SGHTA and CDR2 FQGTGA. Trimming at V came to 5 bases and at J to 6 bases, leaving 6 bases not matched to a gene. This CDR3 is built from 15 residues. CDR3 DNA sequence: TGTGCCAGCAGCCCGACTAGCGGGGACGCCAATGAGCAGTTCTTC. Protein product: CASSPTSGDANEQFF.

Ten or more counts support this clonotype. V gene TRBV7-9 combines with J gene TRBJ2-7; 13 bases map to TRBD2. The CDR3 has 15 amino acids. J was trimmed by 2 bases and V by 4 bases; bases with no gene match: 2. The V gene's germline CDR1 is SEHNR and CDR2 FQNEAQ (reference sequence). The CDR3 DNA reads TGTGCCAGCAGCTCGGGGACTAGCGGGACCTACGAGCAGTACTTC. It encodes CASSSGTSGTYEQYF.

In this sample, this clonotype turned up many times. The chain couples TRBV7-2 to TRBJ2-3; D remains ambiguous. Trimming removed 5 bases from V and 6 bases from J, with 12 bases in between. This CDR3 is 13 amino acids long. CDR1 SGHTA and CDR2 FQGNSA come from the germline V gene. CDR3 region: CASSLNRGDTQYF. CDR3 bases: TGTGCCAGCAGCCTAAATCGTGGGGATACGCAGTATTTT.

The table lists this clonotype with many counts. The chain links TRBV5-1 to TRBJ2-7; tentative D call: TRBD2 (6 bases). Per germline, CDR1 SGHRS and CDR2 YFSETQ. This CDR3 spans 13 amino acids. Between the trimmed V and J ends, which lost 2 bases and 7 bases, there was a span of 13 bases. The CDR3: CASSFPERGEQYF. CDR3 nucleotide sequence: TGCGCCAGCAGCTTCCCCGAACGGGGGGAGCAGTACTTC.

This clonotype was observed a few times. The CDR3 DNA follows: TGCGCCAGCAGTTGGAGCCCCGGGACAGGGAATTCGTACGAGCAGTACTTC. Its protein is CASSWSPGTGNSYEQYF. The chain couples TRBV5-1 to TRBJ2-7; 9 bases line up with TRBD1. The CDR3 loop spans 17 amino acids. CDR1 and CDR2 from the germline V gene are SGHRS and YFSETQ. The V and J ends lost 5 bases and 4 bases, in that order; junction bases with no gene match: 16. The full variable domain, in which reference TRBV5-1 and TRBJ2-7 provide the parts outside the CDR3, is KAGVTQTPRYLIKTRGQQVTLSCSPISGHRSVSWYQQTPGQGLQFLFEYFSETQRNKGNFPGRFSGRQFSNSRSEMNVSTLELGDSALYLCASSWSPGTGNSYEQYFGPGTRLTVT.

This clonotype has a count of ten or more. This chain links TRBV27 with TRBJ2-7, with TRBD1 matching over 10 bases. The V gene end was trimmed by 6 bases and the J gene end by 6 bases; junction bases not matched to a gene: 11. The germline gives CDR1 MNHEY, CDR2 SMNVEV (reference sequence). This CDR3 has 15 residues. CDR3 loop: CASSFVGTGVSEQYF. Here the CDR3 DNA reads TGTGCCAGCAGCTTTGTCGGGACAGGGGTAAGCGAGCAGTACTTC.

This clonotype was seen ten or more times. V and J are TRBV5-1 and TRBJ1-6; maybe TRBD1 (5 bases). V shed 0 bases and J shed 9 bases, with 10 bases lying between them. The CDR3 is 14 amino acids. Germline assignment: CDR1 SGHRS and CDR2 YFSETQ. In DNA, the CDR3 is TGCGCCAGCAGCTTGGGACAGAAGGTTTCACCCCTCCACTTT. Translating it yields CASSLGQKVSPLHF.

The rearrangement joins TRBV20-1 to TRBJ2-6; D is unclear. CDR1 is DFQATT and CDR2 is SNEGSKA in the germline V gene (reference sequence). The CDR3 length is 18 residues. Deletions cut 6 bases from V and 1 base from J, with 22 bases between. Written as DNA, the CDR3 is TGCAGTGCCCGGGCTCCGGGCTTCTTGCTTTCTGGGGCCAACGTCCTGACTTTC. Its protein product is CSARAPGFLLSGANVLTF.